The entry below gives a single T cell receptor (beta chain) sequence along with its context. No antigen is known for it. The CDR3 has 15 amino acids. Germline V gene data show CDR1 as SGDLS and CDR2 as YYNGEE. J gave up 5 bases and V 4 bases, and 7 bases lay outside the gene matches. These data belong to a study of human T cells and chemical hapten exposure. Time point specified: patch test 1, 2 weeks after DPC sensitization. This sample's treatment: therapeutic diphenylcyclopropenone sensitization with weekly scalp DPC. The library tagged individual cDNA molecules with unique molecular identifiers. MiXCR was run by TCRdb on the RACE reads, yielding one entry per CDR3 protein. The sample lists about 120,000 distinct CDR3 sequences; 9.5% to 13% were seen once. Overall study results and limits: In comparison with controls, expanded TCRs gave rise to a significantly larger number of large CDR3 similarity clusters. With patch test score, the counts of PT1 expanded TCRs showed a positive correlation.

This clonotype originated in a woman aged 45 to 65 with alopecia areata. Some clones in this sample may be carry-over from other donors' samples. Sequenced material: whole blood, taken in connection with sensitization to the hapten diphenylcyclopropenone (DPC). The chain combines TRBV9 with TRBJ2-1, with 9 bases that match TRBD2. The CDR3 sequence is CASSSSGRTNNEQFF. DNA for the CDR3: TGTGCCAGCAGCTCCAGCGGGAGGACCAACAATGAGCAGTTCTTC.